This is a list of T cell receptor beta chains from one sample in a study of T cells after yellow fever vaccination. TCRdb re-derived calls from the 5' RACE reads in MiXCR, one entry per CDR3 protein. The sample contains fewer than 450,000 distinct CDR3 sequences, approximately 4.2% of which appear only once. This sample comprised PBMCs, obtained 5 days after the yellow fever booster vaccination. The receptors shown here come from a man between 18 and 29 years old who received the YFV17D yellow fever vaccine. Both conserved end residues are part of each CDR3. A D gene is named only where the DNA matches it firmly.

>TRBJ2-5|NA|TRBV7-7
CASSLEEGFGETQYF
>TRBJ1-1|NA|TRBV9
CASSEDLGGTEAFF
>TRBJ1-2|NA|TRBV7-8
CASSFEIYYGYTF
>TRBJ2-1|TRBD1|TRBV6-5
CASRLTGTVGDNEQFF
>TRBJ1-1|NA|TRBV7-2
CASSSTGNEAFF
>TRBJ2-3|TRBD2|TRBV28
CASSPGTSGGVSDTQYF
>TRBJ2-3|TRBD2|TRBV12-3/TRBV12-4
CASSLGGGAHTQYF
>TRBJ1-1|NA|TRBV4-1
CASSRLPQTVNTEAFF
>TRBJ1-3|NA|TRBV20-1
CSARVPLSGNTIYF
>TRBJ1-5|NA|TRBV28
CATYTGINQPQHF
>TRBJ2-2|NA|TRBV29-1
CSVRQGTGELFF
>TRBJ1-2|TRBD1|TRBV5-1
CASSLGTVGGYTF
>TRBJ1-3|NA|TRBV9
CASSVVETPGHLRGNTIYF
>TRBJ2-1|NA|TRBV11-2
CASSLARTGSYNEQFF
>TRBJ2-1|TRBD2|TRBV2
CASSAATTQRGGSYNEQFF
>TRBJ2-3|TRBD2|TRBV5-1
CASITPSGSTDTQYF
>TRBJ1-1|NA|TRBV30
CAWSAGGGRAFF
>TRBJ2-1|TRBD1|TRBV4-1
CASSPRQGARHEQFF
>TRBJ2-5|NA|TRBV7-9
CASSLAQRETQYF
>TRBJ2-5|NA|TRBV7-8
CASTKPRGETQYF
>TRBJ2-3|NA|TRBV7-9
CASSLVGPKGIDTQYF
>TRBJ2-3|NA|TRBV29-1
CSVAFGLAADTQYF
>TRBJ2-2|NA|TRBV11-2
CAMTRSSGTGELFF
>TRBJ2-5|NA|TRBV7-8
CATLRGPQETQYF
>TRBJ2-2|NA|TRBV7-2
CASSGAVTGELFF
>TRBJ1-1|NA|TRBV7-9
CASSSTTQGTEAFF
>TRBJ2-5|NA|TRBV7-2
CASSTRQRSETQYF
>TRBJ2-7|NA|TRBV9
CASSVGVTGYEQYF
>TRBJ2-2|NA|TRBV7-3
CASSLSGESGELFF
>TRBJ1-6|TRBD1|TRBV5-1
CASRLRGLGNSPLHF
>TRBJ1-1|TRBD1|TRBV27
CASSGRGLGNTEAFF
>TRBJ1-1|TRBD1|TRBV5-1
CASRAGQGAMNTEAFF
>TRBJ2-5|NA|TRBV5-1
CASSGRGWGETQYF
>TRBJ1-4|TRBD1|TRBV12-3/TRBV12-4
CASSPGDRPGIKLFF
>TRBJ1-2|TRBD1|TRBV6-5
CASSPDRGRGYTF
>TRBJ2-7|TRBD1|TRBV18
CASSPWQGAYEQYF
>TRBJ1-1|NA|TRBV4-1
CASSLRMNTEAFF
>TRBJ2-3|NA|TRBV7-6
CASSLGRLDTQYF
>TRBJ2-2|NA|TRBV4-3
CASSQPGDTGELFF
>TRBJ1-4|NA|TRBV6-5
CASRATVTNEKLFF
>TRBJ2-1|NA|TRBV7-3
CASSPRLGATYNEQFF
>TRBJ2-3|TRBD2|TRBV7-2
CASSLDGGGSSDTQYF
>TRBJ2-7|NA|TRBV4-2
CASSQDRNKVSYEQYF
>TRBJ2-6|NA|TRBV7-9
CASTETQGPYSGANVLTF
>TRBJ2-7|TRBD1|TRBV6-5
CASRPPKGRRDRGPYEQYF
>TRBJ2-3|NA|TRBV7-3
CASSRNQGSGDTQYF
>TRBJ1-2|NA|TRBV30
CAWTPGGYGYTF
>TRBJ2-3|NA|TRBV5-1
CASSLVGFRSTDTQYF
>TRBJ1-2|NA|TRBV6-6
CASSYEELARDGYTF
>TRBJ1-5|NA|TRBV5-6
CASSLVGSYQPQHF
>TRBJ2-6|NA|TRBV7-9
CASSLQPGSGPGANVLTF